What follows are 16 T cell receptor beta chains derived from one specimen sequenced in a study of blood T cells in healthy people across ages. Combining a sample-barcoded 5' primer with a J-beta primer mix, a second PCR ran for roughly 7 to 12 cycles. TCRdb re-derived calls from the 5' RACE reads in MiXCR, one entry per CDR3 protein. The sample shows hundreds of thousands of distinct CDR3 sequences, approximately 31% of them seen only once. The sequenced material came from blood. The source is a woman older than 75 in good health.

CDR3 nucleotides: TGCAGCGTTGTGTTCGACAGGGTAGGGACTGAAGCTTTCTTT. Residues: CSVVFDRVGTEAFF. The V call is TRBV29-1, the J call TRBJ1-1, with 7 bases lining up with TRBD1. Germline CDR1 SQVTM, CDR2 ANQGSEA. With V trimmed by 4 bases and J by 5 bases, 10 bases remained unmatched. The CDR3 covers 14 residues.

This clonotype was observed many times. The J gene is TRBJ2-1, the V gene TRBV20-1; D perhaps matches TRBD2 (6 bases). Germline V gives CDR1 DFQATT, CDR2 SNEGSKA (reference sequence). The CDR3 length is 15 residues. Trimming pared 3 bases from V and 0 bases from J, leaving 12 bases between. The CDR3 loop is CSASPPGASYNEQFF. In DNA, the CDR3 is TGCAGTGCTAGTCCGCCGGGAGCCTCCTACAATGAGCAGTTCTTC.

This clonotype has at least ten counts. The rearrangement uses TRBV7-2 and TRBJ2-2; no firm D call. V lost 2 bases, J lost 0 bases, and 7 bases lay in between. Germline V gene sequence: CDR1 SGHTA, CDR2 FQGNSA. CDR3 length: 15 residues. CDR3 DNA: TGTGCCAGCAGCTTAAGGTTAACGAACACCGGGGAGCTGTTTTTT. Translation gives CASSLRLTNTGELFF.

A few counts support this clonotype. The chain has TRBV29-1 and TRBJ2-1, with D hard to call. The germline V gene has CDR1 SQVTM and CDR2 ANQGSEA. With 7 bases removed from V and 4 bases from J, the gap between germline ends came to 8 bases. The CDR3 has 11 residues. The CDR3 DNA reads TGCAGCGCAGAGATTTACAATGAGCAGTTCTTC. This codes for CSAEIYNEQFF.

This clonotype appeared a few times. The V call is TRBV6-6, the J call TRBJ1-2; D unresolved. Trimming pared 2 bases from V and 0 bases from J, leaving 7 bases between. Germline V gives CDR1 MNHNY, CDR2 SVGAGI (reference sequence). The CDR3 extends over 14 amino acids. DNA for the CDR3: TGTGCCAGCAGTTACGTCGGAACTAACTATGGCTACACCTTC. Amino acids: CASSYVGTNYGYTF.

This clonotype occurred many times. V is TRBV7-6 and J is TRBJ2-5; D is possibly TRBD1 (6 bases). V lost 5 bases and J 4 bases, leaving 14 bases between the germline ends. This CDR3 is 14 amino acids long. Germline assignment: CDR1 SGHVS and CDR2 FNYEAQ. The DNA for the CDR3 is TGTGCCAGCAGCCCTACAGGGTTTAGAGAGACCCAGTACTTC. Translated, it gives CASSPTGFRETQYF.

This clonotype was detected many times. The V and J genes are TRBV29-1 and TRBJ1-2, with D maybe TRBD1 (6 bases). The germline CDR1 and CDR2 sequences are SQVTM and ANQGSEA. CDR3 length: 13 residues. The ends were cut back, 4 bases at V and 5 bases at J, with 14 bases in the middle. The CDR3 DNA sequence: TGCAGCGTTGCGCCGGGGGCGCGGTATGGCTACACCTTC. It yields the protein CSVAPGARYGYTF.

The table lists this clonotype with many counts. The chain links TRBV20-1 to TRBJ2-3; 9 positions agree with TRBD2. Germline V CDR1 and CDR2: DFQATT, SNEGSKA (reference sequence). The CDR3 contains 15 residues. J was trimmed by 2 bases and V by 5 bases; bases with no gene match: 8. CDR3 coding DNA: TGCAGTGCTGTCCTAGCGGGGTTGTCCACAGATACGCAGTATTTT. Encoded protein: CSAVLAGLSTDTQYF.

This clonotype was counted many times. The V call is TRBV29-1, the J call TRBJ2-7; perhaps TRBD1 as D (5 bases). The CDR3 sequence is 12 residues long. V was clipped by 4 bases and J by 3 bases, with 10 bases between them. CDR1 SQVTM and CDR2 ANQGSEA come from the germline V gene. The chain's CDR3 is CSVGGSYYEQYF. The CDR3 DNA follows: TGCAGCGTTGGGGGCAGCTACTACGAGCAGTACTTC.

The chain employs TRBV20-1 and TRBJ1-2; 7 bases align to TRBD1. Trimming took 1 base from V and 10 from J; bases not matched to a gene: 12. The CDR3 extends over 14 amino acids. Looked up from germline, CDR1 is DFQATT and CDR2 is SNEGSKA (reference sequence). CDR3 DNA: TGCAGTGCTAGAGGTCTTCGAGGGACAGAGGTCTACACCTTC. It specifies CSARGLRGTEVYTF.

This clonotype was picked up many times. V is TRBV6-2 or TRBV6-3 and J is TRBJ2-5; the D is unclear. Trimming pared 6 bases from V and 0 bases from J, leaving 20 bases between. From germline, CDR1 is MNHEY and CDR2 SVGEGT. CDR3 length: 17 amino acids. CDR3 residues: CASSPSAWGTYQETQYF. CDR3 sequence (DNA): TGTGCCAGCAGCCCGAGCGCCTGGGGAACGTACCAAGAGACCCAGTACTTC.

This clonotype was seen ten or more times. This chain's CDR3 is CASSLFVGSNQPQHF. CDR3 DNA sequence: TGTGCCAGCAGTTTATTCGTTGGTAGCAATCAGCCCCAGCATTTT. V gene TRBV27 combines with J gene TRBJ1-5; no clear D. Trimming removed 1 base at V and 0 bases at J, with 7 bases between. Germline V gene lookup returns CDR1 MNHEY and CDR2 SMNVEV (reference sequence). The CDR3 is 15 residues long.

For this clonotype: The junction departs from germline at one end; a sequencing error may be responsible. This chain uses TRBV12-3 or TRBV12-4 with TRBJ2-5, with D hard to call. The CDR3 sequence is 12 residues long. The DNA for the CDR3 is TGTGCTAGCAACGGACCTTGGGAGACCCAGTACTTC. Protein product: CASNGPWETQYF.

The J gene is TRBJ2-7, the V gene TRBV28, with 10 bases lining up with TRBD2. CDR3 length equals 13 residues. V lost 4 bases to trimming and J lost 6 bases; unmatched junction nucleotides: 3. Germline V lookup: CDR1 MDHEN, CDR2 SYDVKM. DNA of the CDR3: TGTGCCAGCAGTTCTAGCGGGAGAGGCGAGCAGTACTTC. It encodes CASSSSGRGEQYF. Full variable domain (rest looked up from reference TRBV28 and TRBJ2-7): DVKVTQSSRYLVKRTGEKVFLECVQDMDHENMFWYRQDPGLGLRLIYFSYDVKMKEKGDIPEGYSVSREKKERFSLILESASTNQTSMYLCASSSSGRGEQYFGPGTRLTVT.

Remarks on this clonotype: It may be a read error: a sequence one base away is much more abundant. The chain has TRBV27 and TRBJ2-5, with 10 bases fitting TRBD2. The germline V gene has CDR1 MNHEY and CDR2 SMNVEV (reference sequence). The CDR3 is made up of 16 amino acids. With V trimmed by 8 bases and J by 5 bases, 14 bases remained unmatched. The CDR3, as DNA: TGTGCCAGCCGGGCTAGCGGGGGATTTAGGTGCGAGACCCAGTACTTC. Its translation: CASRASGGFRCETQYF.

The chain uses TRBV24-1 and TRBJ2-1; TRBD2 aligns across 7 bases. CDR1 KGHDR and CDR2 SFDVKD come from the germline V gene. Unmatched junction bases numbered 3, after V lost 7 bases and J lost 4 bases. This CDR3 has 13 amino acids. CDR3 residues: CATSDSGYNEQFF. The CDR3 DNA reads TGTGCCACCAGCGATAGCGGGTACAATGAGCAGTTCTTC.